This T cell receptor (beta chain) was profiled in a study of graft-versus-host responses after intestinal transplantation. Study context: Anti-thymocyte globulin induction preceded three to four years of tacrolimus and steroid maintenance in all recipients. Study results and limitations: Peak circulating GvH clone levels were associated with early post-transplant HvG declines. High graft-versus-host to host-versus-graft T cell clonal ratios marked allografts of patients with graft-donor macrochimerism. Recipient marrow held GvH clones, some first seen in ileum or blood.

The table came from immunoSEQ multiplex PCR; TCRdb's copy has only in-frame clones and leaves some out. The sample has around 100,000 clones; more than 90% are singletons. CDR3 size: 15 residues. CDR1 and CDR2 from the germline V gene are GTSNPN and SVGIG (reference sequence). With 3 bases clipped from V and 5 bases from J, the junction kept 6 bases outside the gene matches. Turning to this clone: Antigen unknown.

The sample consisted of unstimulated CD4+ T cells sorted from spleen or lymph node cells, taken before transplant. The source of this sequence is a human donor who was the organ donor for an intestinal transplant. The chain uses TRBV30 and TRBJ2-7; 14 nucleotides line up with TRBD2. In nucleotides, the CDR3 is TGTGCCTGGAGCATGGGACTAGCGGGAGCCGACGAGCAGTACTTC. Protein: CAWSMGLAGADEQYF.